The present T cell receptor (beta chain) was sequenced within a study of T cell changes during pregnancy in multiple sclerosis. Sequencing was performed with immunoSEQ multiplex PCR; in TCRdb, only in-frame clones are kept and a portion is missing. This sample has fewer than 40,000 clones, with about nine tenths found just once. The CDR3 runs to 19 residues. After removal of 7 bases from V and 4 bases from J, the junction contained 19 bases not matched to a gene. Per the germline V gene, CDR1 is ENHRY and CDR2 is SYGVKD. The sequences come from CD4+ T cells from peripheral blood mononuclear cells, collected in the second trimester of pregnancy. The V gene is TRBV10-3, the J gene TRBJ2-1; 10 bases line up with TRBD2. This sequence was found in a female donor in good health, enrolled as a control in a pregnancy study. The CDR3, as DNA: TGTGCCATCACCTCGGGGCGGACTAGCGGTCCCCGCGCGTACAATGAGCAGTTCTTC. Protein: CAITSGRTSGPRAYNEQFF.